The 9 T cell receptor beta chains presented below share a single source sample, sequenced in a study of CXCR3-negative and CXCR3-positive naive CD8 T cells. Study conclusions and caveats: Naive cells that were CXCR3-positive had more hydrophobic TRB CDR3s (compared with CXCR3-negative naive cells).

These receptors lack a known antigen. The authors prepared UMI-labeled TRB cDNA libraries by 5' RACE. Each CDR3 protein gets one entry in TCRdb, which reprocessed the 5' RACE reads and gives no DNA. The record lists 110,000 or so distinct CDR3 sequences, of which the ten most abundant hold around 0.35%. Sequenced input: naive CXCR3+ CD8+ T cells from blood. Documented subset: CD45RO-CCR7+CD27+CD95- naive CD8+ T cells expressing CXCR3 (TNR3+). The receptors were sampled from a human donor in good health. Some clones in this sample may be carry-over from other donors' samples.

V gene TRBV4-2 combines with J gene TRBJ1-4. The CDR3 consists of 15 residues. In germline, CDR1 is LGHNA, CDR2 YNFKEQ. The CDR3 loop reads CASSHLEATNEKLFF.

The V call is TRBV9, the J call TRBJ2-1; TCRdb selects TRBD2, and the lack of DNA leaves this call unchecked. CDR3 size: 16 residues. Germline V gene data show CDR1 as SGDLS and CDR2 as YYNGEE. The chain's CDR3 is CASSVGLAGGFNEQFF.

This chain's CDR3 is CASSPTPASTRSTDTQYF. The chain is built from TRBV3-1 and TRBJ2-3; TCRdb outputs TRBD1, but without DNA this stays unchecked. Germline CDR1 reads LGHDT; CDR2 reads YNNKEL (reference sequence). The CDR3 is 18 residues long.

CDR3 sequence reads: CASSHEGEGLYNEQFF. The chain carries TRBV7-2 and TRBJ2-1; checking the TCRdb D call of TRBD2 is not possible without DNA. CDR3 size: 16 residues. The germline V gene has CDR1 SGHTA and CDR2 FQGNSA.

The rearrangement uses TRBV13 and TRBJ2-1. CDR1 and CDR2 (germline): PRHDT, FYEKMQ (reference sequence). This CDR3 has 14 amino acids. This chain's CDR3 is CASSLGRGSNEQFF.

This chain connects TRBV29-1 to TRBJ2-7. CDR3 length: 11 amino acids. Germline CDR1 SQVTM, CDR2 ANQGSEA. The CDR3 region is CSVYGSGEQYF.

V gene TRBV9 combines with J gene TRBJ2-1; TCRdb selects TRBD1, and the lack of DNA leaves this call unchecked. Germline assignment: CDR1 SGDLS and CDR2 YYNGEE. The CDR3 is 16 residues long. CDR3 sequence reads: CASSVAGTGIFNEQFF.

The gene calls are TRBV3-1 and TRBJ2-2. Germline V lookup: CDR1 LGHDT, CDR2 YNNKEL (reference sequence). This CDR3 has 15 amino acids. The CDR3 region is CASSQGFGTIGELFF. Combining the CDR3 with reference TRBV3-1 and TRBJ2-2 gives the whole variable domain DTAVSQTPKYLVTQMGNDKSIKCEQNLGHDTMYWYKQDSKKFLKIMFSYNNKELIINETVPNRFSPKSPDKAHLNLHINSLELGDSAVYFCASSQGFGTIGELFFGEGSRLTVL.

The chain links TRBV7-6 to TRBJ2-1; the D gene TCRdb calls, TRBD2, cannot be checked with no DNA. The CDR3 sequence is 21 residues long. Germline loops: CDR1 SGHVS, CDR2 FNYEAQ. The CDR3 sequence: CASSSNTSGRALRSSYNEQFF.